These 28 T cell receptor beta chains were all obtained from the same sample, sequenced in a study of Graves' ophthalmopathy and Graves' hyperthyroidism. Using RNA transcripts, the TCR beta CDR3 regions were amplified. First-round RT-PCR employed HTBI primers, with a second-round multiplex PCR after it. TCRdb re-analysed the multiplex PCR reads in MiXCR, keeping a single row per CDR3 protein. The repertoire has approximately 500,000 distinct CDR3 sequences, about 15% of them found once; the top ten carry approximately 9.8%. Input material: blood. These receptors originate from a young woman with Graves' ophthalmopathy.

This clonotype was recorded many times. V and J are TRBV28 and TRBJ2-7; D gene unclear. The CDR3 has 16 residues. Germline lookup yields CDR1 MDHEN and CDR2 SYDVKM. V gave up 5 bases and J gave up 1 base, with 18 bases separating them. The chain's CDR3 is CASSITRHPLSYEQYF. The CDR3 region has the DNA TGTGCCAGCAGTATTACAAGACACCCCCTATCCTACGAGCAGTACTTC.

This clonotype was recorded at least ten times. This sequence joins TRBV7-8 and TRBJ1-1; the D gene is possibly TRBD1 (6 bases). The CDR3 has 14 amino acids. The germline V and J ends were trimmed by 5 bases and 1 base, with 11 bases remaining between them. Per the germline V gene, CDR1 is SGHVS and CDR2 is FQNEAQ. The CDR3 nucleotides are TGTGCCAGCAGCATAGGACAGCAGAACACTGAAGCTTTCTTT. Protein: CASSIGQQNTEAFF.

This clonotype was seen at least ten times. The chain employs TRBV15 and TRBJ2-4, with TRBD1 as a possible D gene (5 bases). CDR3 length equals 16 residues. The germline V gene has CDR1 LNHNV and CDR2 YYDKDF (reference sequence). Between the trimmed V and J ends, which lost 0 bases and 4 bases, there was a span of 13 bases. The CDR3 reads CATSRDLWQGKNIQYF. The DNA for the CDR3 is TGTGCCACCAGCAGAGATCTCTGGCAGGGAAAAAACATTCAGTACTTC. The entire variable domain, with the rest obtained from reference TRBV15 and TRBJ2-4, is as follows: DAMVIQNPRYQVTQFGKPVTLSCSQTLNHNVMYWYQQKSSQAPKLLFHYYDKDFNNEADTPDNFQSRRPNTSFCFLDIRSPGLGDTAMYLCATSRDLWQGKNIQYFGAGTRLSVL.

This clonotype was found many times. The chain recombines TRBV5-1 with TRBJ1-5, with 9 positions matching TRBD1. The CDR3 spans 15 residues. Germline assignment: CDR1 SGHRS and CDR2 YFSETQ. V was pared by 4 bases and J by 5 bases, with 7 bases of the junction left unmatched. CDR3 sequence: CASSPATGGYQPQHF. Written as DNA, the CDR3 is TGCGCCAGCAGCCCCGCGACAGGGGGGTATCAGCCCCAGCATTTT.

In this sample, this clonotype turned up many times. The chain couples TRBV29-1 to TRBJ1-1; D ambiguous. The CDR3 contains 11 residues. Germline values: CDR1 SQVTM, CDR2 ANQGSEA. V lost 3 bases and J lost 0, with 2 bases in between. The CDR3 sequence is CSVDMNTEAFF. The CDR3 bases are TGCAGCGTTGACATGAACACTGAAGCTTTCTTT.

This clonotype has ten or more counts. This chain joins TRBV20-1 and TRBJ1-6; 7 bases agree with TRBD1. The junction had 11 bases not matched to a gene; V was cut back by 3 bases and J by 0 bases. Germline V CDR1 and CDR2: DFQATT, SNEGSKA (reference sequence). The length of the CDR3 is 18 residues. The CDR3: CSASLGLDRSSYNSPLHF. Written as DNA, the CDR3 is TGCAGTGCTAGTTTAGGACTGGACAGGAGCTCCTATAATTCACCCCTCCACTTT.

This clonotype showed up many times. V is TRBV20-1 and J is TRBJ2-7; 7 bases fit TRBD2. V trimming: 3 bases; J trimming: 7 bases; junction bases outside the gene matches: 12. This CDR3 contains 14 residues. Looked up from germline, CDR1 is DFQATT and CDR2 is SNEGSKA (reference sequence). The CDR3 DNA follows: TGCAGTGCTAGTTACGGGAGGCCCCCCCGGGAGCAGTACTTC. Protein product: CSASYGRPPREQYF.

This clonotype was recorded a few times. The chain combines TRBV24-1 with TRBJ2-5; perhaps TRBD2 as D (6 bases). The CDR3 spans 14 residues. The ends were cut back, 4 bases at V and 4 bases at J, with 12 bases in the middle. Germline V gene data show CDR1 as KGHDR and CDR2 as SFDVKD. The CDR3 loop is CATSDAGLLETQYF. The CDR3 region has the DNA TGTGCCACCAGTGACGCCGGACTACTAGAGACCCAGTACTTC.

V and J are TRBV11-1 and TRBJ2-7; the D gene is possibly TRBD2 (6 bases). Germline assignment: CDR1 SGHAT and CDR2 FQDESV (reference sequence). With 2 bases removed from V and 4 bases from J, the gap between germline ends came to 18 bases. This CDR3 is 16 amino acids long. For the CDR3, the DNA is TGTGCCAGCAGCTTACCCCCGGAGGGCCTCCCTTACGAGCAGTACTTC. This codes for CASSLPPEGLPYEQYF.

This clonotype was seen ten or more times. The chain couples TRBV11-2 to TRBJ1-1; tentatively, D is TRBD1 (5 bases). From germline, CDR1 is SGHAT and CDR2 FQNNGV. Trimming cost V 2 bases and J 0 bases, with 22 bases left between them. The CDR3 runs to 19 residues. CDR3 DNA sequence: TGTGCCAGCAGCTTAAATCCAGGGTGGGCCGGGGGAGTGAACACTGAAGCTTTCTTT. Its protein is CASSLNPGWAGGVNTEAFF.

The V and J genes are TRBV15 and TRBJ2-5; 7 nucleotides match TRBD1. Germline loops: CDR1 LNHNV, CDR2 YYDKDF (reference sequence). The CDR3 spans 14 residues. The J segment lost 4 bases and the V segment lost 0 bases, leaving 2 bases of the junction unmatched. This CDR3 reads CATSRDKGAETQYF. The DNA of the CDR3 is TGTGCCACCAGCAGAGATAAGGGGGCAGAGACCCAGTACTTC.

This clonotype showed up many times. This chain uses TRBV6-1 with TRBJ1-1; possible D gene TRBD1, 6 bases. The V gene lost 4 bases and the J gene lost 4 bases, with 19 bases spanning the gap. This CDR3 contains 16 residues. Germline CDR1 reads MNHNS; CDR2 reads SASEGT. The DNA for the CDR3 is TGTGCCAGCAGTGGCCCGCCGGGGGCGGTAGCCACTGAAGCTTTCTTT. Translated: CASSGPPGAVATEAFF.

The rearrangement joins TRBV6-5 to TRBJ1-5, with 7 bases fitting TRBD1. V was clipped by 4 bases and J by 8 bases; unmatched bases: 11. This CDR3 contains 15 residues. The germline CDR1 and CDR2 sequences are MNHEY and SVGAGI. The CDR3 loop reads CASSFLVTGREPQHF. The CDR3 DNA follows: TGTGCCAGCAGTTTCCTGGTGACAGGGCGAGAGCCCCAGCATTTT.

This clonotype was counted at least ten times. This chain uses TRBV2 with TRBJ2-7; D could derive from TRBD1 or TRBD2 (5 bases each). The germline V and J ends were trimmed by 5 bases and 3 bases, with 11 bases remaining between them. The CDR3 contains 13 residues. Germline CDR1 and CDR2: SNHLY and FYNNEI. Here the CDR3 reads CASSIGTIYEQYF. The CDR3 DNA is TGTGCCAGCAGTATAGGGACCATCTACGAGCAGTACTTC.

This clonotype was recorded many times. At one end the junction does not follow the germline gene, possibly because of a read error. The rearrangement links TRBV12-3 or TRBV12-4 to TRBJ2-7; 7 positions match TRBD1. This CDR3 has 14 residues. CDR3 residues: CASSSGQFTYERYF. CDR3 DNA sequence: TGTGCCAGCAGTTCGGGACAGTTCACCTACGAGCGGTACTTC.

This clonotype came up many times. The rearrangement uses TRBV3-1 and TRBJ1-5, with D possibly matching TRBD1 (5 bases). V was trimmed by 5 bases and J by 5 bases, leaving 16 bases between them. In germline, CDR1 is LGHDT, CDR2 YNNKEL (reference sequence). The CDR3 is 15 residues long. The CDR3 spells CASSSHWGMDQPQHF. The CDR3 DNA reads as TGTGCCAGCAGCTCTCATTGGGGGATGGATCAGCCCCAGCATTTT.

V and J are TRBV6-1 and TRBJ1-5; maybe TRBD1 (5 bases). The V end was cut by 6 bases, the J end by 1 base, with 10 bases between. Per germline, CDR1 MNHNS and CDR2 SASEGT. The CDR3 length is 14 residues. The CDR3 sequence is CASRHWDSNQPQHF. In nucleotides, the CDR3 is TGTGCCAGCAGACACTGGGACAGCAATCAGCCCCAGCATTTT.

The sample holds many counts of this clonotype. The chain has TRBV2 and TRBJ2-7; TRBD2 aligns across 10 bases. The junction had 8 bases not matched to a gene; V was cut back by 8 bases and J by 4 bases. From germline, CDR1 is SNHLY and CDR2 FYNNEI. The CDR3 is 14 residues long. For the CDR3, the DNA is TGTGCCAGCCATGGACTAGCGGATCAGTACGAGCAGTACTTC. This sequence encodes CASHGLADQYEQYF.

This clonotype appeared a few times. The chain uses TRBV24-1 and TRBJ2-2; 11 bases match TRBD1. CDR3 size: 19 residues. The trim removed 2 bases at V and 4 bases at J, leaving 11 bases unmatched. The germline V gene encodes CDR1 KGHDR and CDR2 SFDVKD. The CDR3 coding sequence is TGTGCCACCAGTGATTCCGGAATCGGGACAGGGGGATTCACCGGGGAGCTGTTTTTT. Amino acids: CATSDSGIGTGGFTGELFF.

This clonotype showed up many times. V is TRBV27 and J is TRBJ1-3; tentatively, D is TRBD1 (6 bases). This CDR3 is 14 amino acids long. Germline V CDR1 and CDR2: MNHEY, SMNVEV (reference sequence). The ends were cut back, 4 bases at V and 4 bases at J, with 11 bases in the middle. CDR3 nucleotide sequence: TGTGCCAGCAGTTCAAGGGGGACGGGAAACACCATATATTTT. This gives the protein CASSSRGTGNTIYF.

The rearrangement links TRBV6-1 to TRBJ1-5; maybe TRBD1 (6 bases). In germline, CDR1 is MNHNS, CDR2 SASEGT. The CDR3 contains 16 residues. The V gene lost 4 bases and the J gene lost 1 base, with 14 bases spanning the gap. The CDR3 bases are TGTGCCAGCAGTGCCCCAACAGGGAACAGCAATCAGCCCCAGCATTTT. It specifies CASSAPTGNSNQPQHF.

In its sample, this clonotype was seen many times. The genes are TRBV6-5 and TRBJ2-4; 9 bases align to TRBD2. V gave up 4 bases and J gave up 7 bases; unmatched junction bases: 8. Germline V CDR1 and CDR2: MNHEY, SVGAGI. The CDR3 extends over 15 amino acids. CDR3 sequence: CASSSPAGGRNIQYF. CDR3 in DNA: TGTGCCAGCAGTTCCCCGGCGGGAGGGAGGAACATTCAGTACTTC.

The chain recombines TRBV2 with TRBJ2-2; 11 bases match TRBD2. The CDR3 consists of 16 residues. With 6 bases clipped from V and 1 base from J, the junction kept 4 bases outside the gene matches. Germline lookup yields CDR1 SNHLY and CDR2 FYNNEI. The chain's CDR3 is CASRVGTSGNTGELFF. In DNA form, the CDR3 reads TGTGCCAGCAGGGTAGGGACTAGCGGGAACACCGGGGAGCTGTTTTTT.

In this sample, this clonotype turned up many times. The V gene is TRBV27, the J gene TRBJ1-2, with a possible D match to TRBD1 (5 bases). Per germline, CDR1 MNHEY and CDR2 SMNVEV (reference sequence). Trimming took off 8 bases at V and 3 bases at J, with 10 bases between the two ends. CDR3 length equals 12 residues. The CDR3 is CASPGPDYGYTF. CDR3 nucleotide sequence: TGTGCCAGCCCGGGGCCTGACTATGGCTACACCTTC.

This clonotype was observed many times. The V gene is TRBV19, the J gene TRBJ2-7; TRBD1 matches 8 bases. Trimming at V came to 5 bases and at J to 3 bases, leaving 15 bases not matched to a gene. Germline V lookup: CDR1 LNHDA, CDR2 SQIVND (reference sequence). CDR3 length: 17 residues. The CDR3 loop is CASSLGTTGEYGYEQYF. In DNA, the CDR3 is TGTGCCAGTAGTCTCGGCACGACAGGGGAATACGGCTACGAGCAGTACTTC.

Ten or more counts support this clonotype. This sequence joins TRBV20-1 and TRBJ1-5, with D hard to call. CDR1 and CDR2 from the germline V gene are DFQATT and SNEGSKA (reference sequence). Trimming stripped 2 bases from V and 0 bases from J, with 5 bases between. The CDR3 has 13 amino acids. CDR3 sequence (DNA): TGCAGTGCTAGACAGATTAGCAATCAGCCCCAGCATTTT. Residues: CSARQISNQPQHF.

This clonotype was detected only a few times. CDR3 DNA sequence: TGTGCCAGCAGTGCGGGCAGGGGGAGAGAGACCCAGTACTTC. It yields the protein CASSAGRGRETQYF. The gene calls are TRBV2 and TRBJ2-5; 7 bases are a match to TRBD1. Germline-derived CDR1 and CDR2 are SNHLY and FYNNEI. This CDR3 is 14 amino acids long. J was trimmed by 4 bases and V by 4 bases; bases with no gene match: 6.

As regards this clonotype: This could be a read error, since a much larger clone is one nucleotide away. J is TRBJ2-5 and V is TRBV6-1, with D possibly matching TRBD1 (7 bases). The CDR3 runs 16 residues. Germline CDR1 reads MNHNS; CDR2 reads SASEGT. The CDR3 sequence is CASSAGTEKGGETKYF. CDR3 DNA: TGTGCCAGCAGTGCCGGGACAGAAAAGGGAGGTGAGACCAAGTACTTC.